This T cell receptor beta chain was identified in a study of metastatic and nonmetastatic thyroid tumors. Across the whole study: Repertoires from blood and tumor or nodule tissue of malignant and benign thyroid patients were compared.

Thyroid surgery was preceded by no treatment in any patient. In the original processing: Clinicopathological groups differed in CDR3, with these differences serving to build a distant-metastasis classifier for papillary thyroid cancer. TCRdb reanalyzed the PCR reads via MiXCR. The V and J calls reflect TCRdb's pipeline rather than the authors' work. The sample shows roughly 12,000 clones, around 21% of them seen only once. Trimming took off 5 bases at V and 3 bases at J, with 14 bases between the two ends. This CDR3 contains 14 residues. The V gene's germline CDR1 is SEHNR and CDR2 FQNEAQ (reference sequence).

This clonotype originated in a female donor with papillary thyroid cancer or a benign thyroid nodule (not recorded which). Some clones in this sample may be carry-over from other donors' samples. The rearrangement joins TRBV7-9 to TRBJ2-7, with D tentatively TRBD2 (6 bases). Sequenced: adjacent normal tissue. CDR3: CASSPAGYNYEQYF. DNA of the CDR3: TGTGCCAGCAGCCCTGCGGGATACAACTACGAGCAGTACTTC.